These 18 T cell receptor beta chains were sequenced from one sample in a study of cytomegalovirus exposure and HLA in healthy donors. The PCR had 60 Vbeta and 13 Jbeta primers. Sequencing used immunoSEQ multiplex PCR; TCRdb keeps in-frame clones, though not all of them. The repertoire holds about 150,000 clones, over 75% seen once, with over 5% in the top ten. The sample comprised PBMCs. The origin of the receptors is a woman between 40 and 55 years old in good health and CMV-seropositive.

The chain uses TRBV6-1 and TRBJ1-2; 9 bases line up with TRBD1. The CDR3 is made up of 14 amino acids. V lost 10 bases and J lost 7; bases outside the gene matches: 13. Germline-derived CDR1 and CDR2 are MNHNS and SASEGT. The CDR3 DNA follows: TGTGCCATCGCCCTCACAGGGGGCGCGGTTGGCTACACCTTC. Residues: CAIALTGGAVGYTF.

The table lists this clone with a few counts. The V and J genes are TRBV19 and TRBJ2-2; 8 positions agree with TRBD2. CDR1 and CDR2 (germline): LNHDA, SQIVND (reference sequence). This CDR3 region has 15 residues. V shed 3 bases and J 4 bases; nucleotides not matched to a gene: 4. DNA for the CDR3: TGTGCCAGTAGTATTCTAGCGGGTGGCACCGGGGAGCTGTTTTTT. Protein product: CASSILAGGTGELFF.

The chain is built from TRBV7-6 and TRBJ2-3; perhaps TRBD2 as D (6 bases). The CDR3 contains 16 residues. Germline V gene lookup returns CDR1 SGHVS and CDR2 FNYEAQ. V dropped 1 base and J dropped 1 base, with 12 bases sitting between them. The CDR3 is CASSLDIGGGTDTQYF. Here the CDR3 DNA reads TGTGCCAGCAGCTTAGATATCGGGGGAGGCACAGATACGCAGTATTTT.

This rearrangement joins TRBV2 to TRBJ2-7, with TRBD1 matching over 9 bases. The CDR3 runs 13 residues. In germline, CDR1 is SNHLY, CDR2 FYNNEI. Unmatched junction bases numbered 0, after V lost 4 bases and J lost 2 bases. The CDR3 region is CASSGQGAYEQYF. CDR3 coding DNA: TGTGCCAGCAGTGGACAGGGGGCCTACGAGCAGTACTTC.

The rearrangement joins TRBV5-4 to TRBJ2-1; 12 nucleotides line up with TRBD2. Per the germline V gene, CDR1 is SGHNT and CDR2 is YYREEE (reference sequence). With 3 bases clipped from V and 9 bases from J, the junction kept 7 bases outside the gene matches. The CDR3 covers 15 residues. The chain's CDR3 is CASSWHSLAGGEQFF. CDR3 DNA: TGTGCCAGCAGCTGGCACTCACTAGCGGGAGGTGAGCAGTTCTTC.

The V gene is TRBV7-8, the J gene TRBJ2-1; 9 nucleotides align to TRBD2. Unmatched junction bases numbered 4, after V lost 5 bases and J lost 5 bases. Germline lookup yields CDR1 SGHVS and CDR2 FQNEAQ. There are 14 residues in the CDR3. The CDR3 is CASSRREGNNEQFF. In DNA, the CDR3 is TGTGCCAGCAGCAGGCGGGAGGGAAACAATGAGCAGTTCTTC.

The gene calls are TRBV5-1 and TRBJ2-2; the match to TRBD2 covers 11 bases. This CDR3 comprises 14 residues. CDR1 and CDR2 (germline): SGHRS, YFSETQ. With V trimmed by 6 bases and J by 5 bases, 3 bases remained unmatched. CDR3 residues: CASTLAGVTGELFF. The CDR3 nucleotides are TGCGCCAGCACACTAGCGGGAGTAACCGGGGAGCTGTTTTTT.

The chain is built from TRBV2 and TRBJ2-7, with D possibly matching TRBD2 (5 bases). Germline V gene lookup returns CDR1 SNHLY and CDR2 FYNNEI. This CDR3 is built from 14 residues. Trimming removed 1 base at V and 2 bases at J, with 9 bases between. The chain's CDR3 is CASSEGTEAYEQYF. CDR3 in DNA: TGTGCCAGCAGTGAAGGGACGGAGGCCTACGAGCAGTACTTC.

The rearrangement uses TRBV29-1 and TRBJ2-7, with TRBD2 identical over 7 bases. Germline CDR1 and CDR2: SQVTM and ANQGSEA. The CDR3 has 13 residues. With V trimmed by 6 bases and J by 0 bases, 5 bases remained unmatched. The CDR3 loop reads CSVVSSGSYEQYF. In DNA form, the CDR3 reads TGCAGCGTGGTCTCTAGCGGCTCCTACGAGCAGTACTTC.

V gene TRBV5-1 combines with J gene TRBJ2-1; TRBD2 might be the D (5 bases). This CDR3 contains 13 residues. V lost 0 bases and J lost 6, with 7 bases in between. CDR1 SGHRS and CDR2 YFSETQ come from the germline V gene. The CDR3 loop is CASSLGTRNEQFF. The CDR3 DNA sequence: TGCGCCAGCAGCTTGGGGACTCGCAATGAGCAGTTCTTC.

V usage is TRBV27 and J usage is TRBJ1-1, with 8 bases that match TRBD1. Trimming at V came to 7 bases and at J to 0 bases, leaving 7 bases not matched to a gene. From germline, CDR1 is MNHEY and CDR2 SMNVEV (reference sequence). This CDR3 comprises 15 residues. CDR3 in DNA: TGTGCCAGCACGGGGACAGGCAACTTGAACACTGAAGCTTTCTTT. It specifies CASTGTGNLNTEAFF.

This clone showed up just once. The chain links TRBV7-8 to TRBJ2-3; maybe TRBD2 (5 bases). Between the trimmed V and J ends, which lost 5 bases and 0 bases, there was a span of 12 bases. Germline values: CDR1 SGHVS, CDR2 FQNEAQ. The CDR3 sequence is 15 residues long. CDR3 protein: CASSGNSGSTDTQYF. Written as DNA, the CDR3 is TGTGCCAGCAGCGGGAACAGCGGAAGCACAGATACGCAGTATTTT.

This sequence joins TRBV4-2 and TRBJ2-1, with TRBD2 identical over 9 bases. This CDR3 is built from 15 residues. V dropped 3 bases and J dropped 7; count of bases not matched to a gene: 7. The germline CDR1 and CDR2 sequences are LGHNA and YNFKEQ. CDR3 bases: TGTGCCAGCAGCCAGGAGACTAGCGGTAGAAATGAGCAGTTCTTC. Translating it yields CASSQETSGRNEQFF.

The genes are TRBV7-2 and TRBJ2-7; D is unclear. With 3 bases removed from V and 0 bases from J, the gap between germline ends came to 15 bases. Per the germline V gene, CDR1 is SGHTA and CDR2 is FQGNSA. The CDR3 runs 16 residues. CDR3 amino acids: CASSFDSGTSSYEQYF. CDR3 nucleotides: TGTGCCAGCAGCTTCGATTCGGGTACCAGCTCCTACGAGCAGTACTTC. Based on the CDR3 plus reference TRBV7-2 and TRBJ2-7, the full variable domain is GAGVSQSPSNKVTEKGKDVELRCDPISGHTALYWYRQSLGQGLEFLIYFQGNSAPDKSGLPSDRFSAERTGGSVSTLTIQRTQQEDSAVYLCASSFDSGTSSYEQYFGPGTRLTVT.

J is TRBJ1-6 and V is TRBV6-1; D is unclear. Trimming shortened V by 4 bases and J by 10 bases, and 5 bases separated the two germline ends. The CDR3 totals 11 residues. Germline CDR1 and CDR2: MNHNS and SASEGT. The DNA for the CDR3 is TGTGCCAGCAGTGTCTACTCACCCCTCCACTTT. It is translated as CASSVYSPLHF.

The chain joins TRBV9 to TRBJ1-4, with 8 bases that match TRBD1. V shed 0 bases, J shed 8 bases, and the junction held 6 bases outside the gene matches. This CDR3 is built from 15 residues. Germline V CDR1 and CDR2: SGDLS, YYNGEE. CDR3 amino acids: CASSVVSGTGEKLFF. In DNA form, the CDR3 reads TGTGCCAGCAGCGTAGTTTCGGGGACAGGAGAAAAACTGTTTTTT.

The chain uses TRBV9 and TRBJ2-1; the match to TRBD2 covers 10 bases. Per germline, CDR1 SGDLS and CDR2 YYNGEE. The CDR3 sequence is 14 residues long. V trimming: 6 bases; J trimming: 6 bases; junction bases outside the gene matches: 6. This chain's CDR3 is CASKPRLAGNEQFF. The CDR3 DNA reads TGTGCCAGCAAGCCCCGACTAGCGGGCAATGAGCAGTTCTTC.

CDR3 sequence (DNA): TGTGCCAGCAGTCCCACAATAGTAGCGGGAGGCACCTACGAGCAGTACTTC. Protein sequence: CASSPTIVAGGTYEQYF. The chain couples TRBV28 to TRBJ2-7; 10 bases align to TRBD2. Germline CDR1 is MDHEN and CDR2 is SYDVKM. This CDR3 is 17 amino acids long. The trim removed 5 bases at V and 2 bases at J, leaving 12 bases unmatched.